A selection of T cell receptor beta chains follows, all from one sample in a study of cytomegalovirus exposure and HLA in healthy donors. TCRdb's table, derived via immunoSEQ multiplex PCR, lists solely in-frame clones and lacks some. This sample has roughly 140,000 clones; over 70% occur once, and the top ten carry 1.5% to 2%. The specimen was PBMCs. Receptors were obtained from a woman between 40 and 55 years old in good health and CMV-seronegative. Both conserved end residues are part of each CDR3. D genes are given only for firm matches. Clone size is stated in some rows and not others, as once, few, many or a class when expanded.

D	V	J	size	DNA	CDR3
.	TRBV19	TRBJ1-3	once	TGTGCCAGTAGTTTGGTAGGGACAACCTCTGGAAACACCATATATTTT	CASSLVGTTSGNTIYF
TRBD1	TRBV18	TRBJ2-7	.	TGTGCCAGCTCACCAGCAGCAGGGGGCAACTACGAGCAGTACTTC	CASSPAAGGNYEQYF
TRBD1	TRBV2	TRBJ2-2	.	TGTGCCACCCGACACGACGACAGGGGGGACACCGGGGAGCTGTTTTTT	CATRHDDRGDTGELFF
TRBD1	TRBV6-1	TRBJ2-7	once	TGTGCCAGCAGTGAAGAGTGGGACAGCTCCCGCGAGCAGTACTTC	CASSEEWDSSREQYF
.	TRBV27	TRBJ2-7	.	TGTGCCAGCAGTCCATCGACAGGCCATGACTTCTACGAGCAGTACTTC	CASSPSTGHDFYEQYF
.	TRBV28	TRBJ1-5	.	TGTGCCAGCAGTCCACTGAATTCCCAGCCCCAGCATTTT	CASSPLNSQPQHF
TRBD2	TRBV5-1	TRBJ2-2	.	TGCGCCAGCAGCCTAGGACTAGCGGCTACCGGGGAGCTGTTTTTT	CASSLGLAATGELFF
TRBD2	TRBV7-9	TRBJ2-7	.	TGTGCCAGCAGCTTAGCGGGACTAGACGAGCAGTACTTC	CASSLAGLDEQYF
.	TRBV29-1	TRBJ2-2	.	TGCAGCGTTGCGACGGACAGGAGGGGTGCCGGGGAGCTGTTTTTT	CSVATDRRGAGELFF
TRBD1	TRBV19	TRBJ2-7	.	TGTGCCAGTAGTATCGGACAGGGCGGCTCCTACGAGCAGTACTTC	CASSIGQGGSYEQYF
.	TRBV2	TRBJ1-5	.	TGTGCCAGCAGTGAACTAAGACATCTTAGCAATCAGCCCCAGCATTTT	CASSELRHLSNQPQHF
.	TRBV28	TRBJ2-4	.	TGTGCCAGCAGTTTGAGGGCCCGCCTTCAGTACTTC	CASSLRARLQYF
.	TRBV27	TRBJ1-1	.	TGTGCCAGCAGTTTAGGTACGGGGGGCATGAGGAACACTGAAGCTTTCTTT	CASSLGTGGMRNTEAFF
.	TRBV2	TRBJ1-6	.	TGTGCCAGTCGGGACACCTACACTAGGACCCTCCACTTT	CASRDTYTRTLHF
TRBD1	TRBV19	TRBJ1-5	few	TGTGCCAGTAGGACAGGGTGGCAGCCCCAGCATTTT	CASRTGWQPQHF
TRBD2	TRBV27	TRBJ2-3	.	TGTGCCAGCAGTTCCTCTAGCGGGGAGATCACAGATACGCAGTATTTT	CASSSSSGEITDTQYF
TRBD1	TRBV14	TRBJ1-1	.	TGTGCCAGCAGCCAAAGACCGGGACAGTTGAACACTGAAGCTTTCTTT	CASSQRPGQLNTEAFF
TRBD1	TRBV6-4	TRBJ1-1	.	TGTGCCAGCAGCAGACAGGGGGGGGCCACTGAAGCTTTCTTT	CASSRQGGATEAFF
TRBD1	TRBV7-9	TRBJ1-6	.	TGTGCCAGCAGCCCGGGACAGGGGTCACCCCTCCACTTT	CASSPGQGSPLHF
.	TRBV5-4	TRBJ2-7	.	TGTGCCAGCAGCTCACAATACGAGCAGTACTTC	CASSSQYEQYF
.	TRBV27	TRBJ1-3	.	TGTGCCAGCAGTCCCAACTTTTTAACAGGGTATGGAAACACCATATATTTT	CASSPNFLTGYGNTIYF
TRBD1	TRBV5-1	TRBJ2-3	.	TGCGCCAGCAGCAAAAAAGACTCCCAAGTGGGACAGGGCCTAGATACGCAGTATTTT	CASSKKDSQVGQGLDTQYF
TRBD1	TRBV2	TRBJ2-5	once	TGTGCCAGCAGTGAAGGCCCCCCCGGACAGGGCAAGCAGTACTTC	CASSEGPPGQGKQYF
.	TRBV10-3	TRBJ1-1	once	TGTGCCATCAGTTTCGATGAGGCTGAAGCTTTCTTT	CAISFDEAEAFF
.	TRBV2	TRBJ2-7	few	TGTGCCAGCAGCAGGGACACCTACGAGCAGTACTTC	CASSRDTYEQYF
TRBD1	TRBV19	TRBJ1-1	.	TGTGCCAGTGACGGTCGGACAGGTGAACAGGGAGCTTTCTTT	CASDGRTGEQGAFF
TRBD1	TRBV4-1	TRBJ1-1	few	TGCGCCAGCAGCCAAGGAACAGGGGGCGTTGGGAAAGGCGCTGAAGCTTTCTTT	CASSQGTGGVGKGAEAFF
TRBD2	TRBV5-4	TRBJ2-3	.	TGTGCCAGCAGCAAGGGGACTAGCGGGAGGTTGACAGATACGCAGTATTTT	CASSKGTSGRLTDTQYF
.	TRBV7-6	TRBJ1-1	.	TGTGCCAGCAGCTTTAGTGAGCGACTGGAAGCTTTCTTT	CASSFSERLEAFF
TRBD1	TRBV29-1	TRBJ1-2	once	TGCAGCGTTCTGACAGGGTCGGGGTATGGCTACACCTTC	CSVLTGSGYGYTF
TRBD1	TRBV27	TRBJ1-6	few	TGTGCCAGCAGTTCCCCGACAGGGATTCGATCCTATAATTCACCCCTCCACTTT	CASSSPTGIRSYNSPLHF
TRBD1	TRBV9	TRBJ1-1	.	TGTGCCAGCAGCGCCCGTCAGAAACAGGGGGCGACTGAAGCTTTCTTT	CASSARQKQGATEAFF
.	TRBV25-1	TRBJ2-7	.	TGTGCCAGCAGCCCCCATGCCTACGAGCAGTACTTC	CASSPHAYEQYF
TRBD2	TRBV5-6	TRBJ2-1	few	TGTGCCAGCAGCACTACCTACGGACTAGCGGGAGGGAACGGGGAGCAGTTCTTC	CASSTTYGLAGGNGEQFF
.	TRBV15	TRBJ1-1	once	TGTGCCACCAGCAGAGAACTAGGGCTCACTGAAGCTTTCTTT	CATSRELGLTEAFF
.	TRBV7-2	TRBJ2-7	.	TGTGCCAGCAGATTCTCTTTAAGCGGCGAGCAGTACTTC	CASRFSLSGEQYF